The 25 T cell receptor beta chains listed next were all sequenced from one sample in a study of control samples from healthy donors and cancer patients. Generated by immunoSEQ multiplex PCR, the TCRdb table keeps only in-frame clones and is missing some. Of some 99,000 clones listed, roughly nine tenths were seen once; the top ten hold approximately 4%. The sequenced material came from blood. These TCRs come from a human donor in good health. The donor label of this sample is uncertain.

CDR3 protein: CASSLGAGGTYEQYV. CDR3 DNA: TGTGCCAGCAGTTTAGGGGCGGGCGGTACCTACGAGCAGTACGTC. This chain joins TRBV27 and TRBJ2-7; either TRBD1 or TRBD2 may fit D (5 bases each). The V gene lost 2 bases and the J gene lost 2 bases, with 13 bases spanning the gap. Germline values: CDR1 MNHEY, CDR2 SMNVEV (reference sequence). This CDR3 comprises 15 residues.

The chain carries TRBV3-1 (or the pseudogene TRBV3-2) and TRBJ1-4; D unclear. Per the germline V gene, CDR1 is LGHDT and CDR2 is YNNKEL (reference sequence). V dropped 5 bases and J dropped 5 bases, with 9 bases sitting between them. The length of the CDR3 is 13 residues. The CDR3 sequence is CASSWNMNEKLFF. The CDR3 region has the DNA TGTGCCAGCAGCTGGAACATGAATGAAAAACTGTTTTTT.

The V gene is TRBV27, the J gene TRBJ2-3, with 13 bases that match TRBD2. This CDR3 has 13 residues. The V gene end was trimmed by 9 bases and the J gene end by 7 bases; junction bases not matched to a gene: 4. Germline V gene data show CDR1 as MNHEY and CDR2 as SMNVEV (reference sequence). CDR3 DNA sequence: TGTGCCAGTGGACTAGCGGGGGAAAATACGCAGTATTTT. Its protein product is CASGLAGENTQYF.

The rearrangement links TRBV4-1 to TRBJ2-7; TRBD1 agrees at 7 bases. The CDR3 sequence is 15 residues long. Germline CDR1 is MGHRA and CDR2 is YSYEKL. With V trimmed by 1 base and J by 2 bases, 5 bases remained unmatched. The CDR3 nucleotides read TGCGCCAGCAGCCAAGCCGGGACAGCGACCTACGAGCAGTACTTC. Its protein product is CASSQAGTATYEQYF.

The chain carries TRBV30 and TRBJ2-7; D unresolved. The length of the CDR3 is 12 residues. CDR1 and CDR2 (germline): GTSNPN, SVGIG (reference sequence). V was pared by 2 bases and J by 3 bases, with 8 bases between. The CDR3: CAWSPPGYEQYF. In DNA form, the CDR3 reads TGTGCCTGGAGTCCCCCGGGCTACGAGCAGTACTTC.

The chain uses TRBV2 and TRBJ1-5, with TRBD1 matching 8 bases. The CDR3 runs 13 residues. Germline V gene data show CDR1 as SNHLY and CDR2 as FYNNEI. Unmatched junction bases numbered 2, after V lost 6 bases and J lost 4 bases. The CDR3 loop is CASRGTGNQPQHF. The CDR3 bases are TGTGCCAGCAGAGGGACAGGAAATCAGCCCCAGCATTTT.

The CDR3 spells CASSLREGSYGYTF. The CDR3 nucleotides are TGTGCCAGCAGTTTAAGGGAAGGGAGCTATGGCTACACCTTC. The genes are TRBV28 and TRBJ1-2; D is uncertain. Deletions cut 2 bases from V and 4 bases from J, with 11 bases between. Germline V gives CDR1 MDHEN, CDR2 SYDVKM. This CDR3 has 14 residues.

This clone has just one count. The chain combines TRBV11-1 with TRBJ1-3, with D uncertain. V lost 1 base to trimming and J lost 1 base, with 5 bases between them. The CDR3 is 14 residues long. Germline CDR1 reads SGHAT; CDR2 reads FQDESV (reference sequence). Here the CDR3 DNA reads TGTGCCAGCAGCTTAGAGGGATCTGGAAACACCATATATTTT. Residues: CASSLEGSGNTIYF.

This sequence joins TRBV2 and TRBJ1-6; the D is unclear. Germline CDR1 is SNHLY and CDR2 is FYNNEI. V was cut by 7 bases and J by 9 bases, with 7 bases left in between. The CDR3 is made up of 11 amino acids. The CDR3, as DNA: TGTGCCAGCATTGGGGTTTCACCCCTCCACTTT. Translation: CASIGVSPLHF.

CDR3 residues: CASSPGDRVVGNTIYF. For the CDR3, the DNA is TGTGCCAGCAGCCCAGGCGACAGGGTGGTCGGAAACACCATATATTTT. The chain couples TRBV4-2 to TRBJ1-3, with TRBD1 matching over 7 bases. CDR1 LGHNA and CDR2 YNFKEQ come from the germline V gene. The CDR3 totals 16 residues. V was pared by 4 bases and J by 4 bases, with 10 bases of the junction left unmatched.

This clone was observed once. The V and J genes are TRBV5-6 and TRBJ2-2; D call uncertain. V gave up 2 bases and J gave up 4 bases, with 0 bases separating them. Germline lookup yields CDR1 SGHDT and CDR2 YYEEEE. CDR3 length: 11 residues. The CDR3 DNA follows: TGTGCCAGCAGCTTCACCGGGGAGCTGTTTTTT. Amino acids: CASSFTGELFF.

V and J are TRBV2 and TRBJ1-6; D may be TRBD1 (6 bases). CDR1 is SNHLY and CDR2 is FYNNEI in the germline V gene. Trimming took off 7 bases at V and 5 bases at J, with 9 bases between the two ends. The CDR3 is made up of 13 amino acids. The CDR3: CASTGVNNSPLHF. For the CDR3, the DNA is TGTGCCAGCACAGGGGTCAATAATTCACCCCTCCACTTT.

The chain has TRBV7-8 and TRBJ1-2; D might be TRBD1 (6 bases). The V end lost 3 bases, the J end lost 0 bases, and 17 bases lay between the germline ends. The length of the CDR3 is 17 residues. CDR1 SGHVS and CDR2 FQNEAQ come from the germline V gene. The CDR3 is CASSFATQTGANYGYTF. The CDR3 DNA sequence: TGTGCCAGCAGCTTCGCAACACAGACAGGAGCTAACTATGGCTACACCTTC.

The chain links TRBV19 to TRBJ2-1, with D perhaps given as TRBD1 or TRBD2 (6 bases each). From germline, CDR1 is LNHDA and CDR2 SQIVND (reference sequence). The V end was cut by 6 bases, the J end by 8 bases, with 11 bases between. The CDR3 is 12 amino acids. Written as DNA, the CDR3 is TGTGCCAGTAGCGGGGGCCGAGATGAGCAGTTCTTC. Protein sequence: CASSGGRDEQFF.

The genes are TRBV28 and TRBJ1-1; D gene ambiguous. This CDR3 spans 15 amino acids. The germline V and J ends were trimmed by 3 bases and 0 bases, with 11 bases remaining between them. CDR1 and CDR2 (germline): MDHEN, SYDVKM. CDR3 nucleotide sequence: TGTGCCAGCAGTTTCGCAGGTACCATGAACACTGAAGCTTTCTTT. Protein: CASSFAGTMNTEAFF.

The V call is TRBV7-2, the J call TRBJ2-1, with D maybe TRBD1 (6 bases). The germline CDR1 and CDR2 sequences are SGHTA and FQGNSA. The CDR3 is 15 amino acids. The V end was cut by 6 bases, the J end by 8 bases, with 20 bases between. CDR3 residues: CASRSRDTSLYEQFF. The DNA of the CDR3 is TGTGCCAGCAGATCCCGGGACACTTCTTTATATGAGCAGTTCTTC.

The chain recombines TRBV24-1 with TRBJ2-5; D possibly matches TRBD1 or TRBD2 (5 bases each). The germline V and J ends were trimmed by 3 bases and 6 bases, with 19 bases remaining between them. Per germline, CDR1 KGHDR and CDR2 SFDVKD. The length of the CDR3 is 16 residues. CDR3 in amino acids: CATSDETGTGTKTQYF. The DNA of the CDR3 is TGTGCCACCAGTGATGAAACCGGGACGGGAACTAAGACCCAGTACTTC.

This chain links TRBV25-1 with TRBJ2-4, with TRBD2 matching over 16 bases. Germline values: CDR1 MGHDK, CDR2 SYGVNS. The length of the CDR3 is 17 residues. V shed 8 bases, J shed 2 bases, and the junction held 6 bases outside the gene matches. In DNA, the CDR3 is TGTGCCAGCTCGGGACTAGCGGGGGGGCAACCCAAAAACATTCAGTACTTC. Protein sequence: CASSGLAGGQPKNIQYF.

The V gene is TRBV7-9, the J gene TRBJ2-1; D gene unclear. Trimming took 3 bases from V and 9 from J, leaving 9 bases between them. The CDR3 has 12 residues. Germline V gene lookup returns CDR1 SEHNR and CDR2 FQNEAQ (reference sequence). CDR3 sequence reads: CASSFSDGEQFF. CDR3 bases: TGTGCCAGCAGCTTCTCCGACGGTGAGCAGTTCTTC.

This chain's CDR3 is CLSQGTEAFF. CDR3 in DNA: TGTCTTTCACAGGGGACTGAAGCTTTCTTT. The rearrangement uses TRBV6-6 and TRBJ1-1, with 7 bases matching TRBD1. Germline V lookup: CDR1 MNHNY, CDR2 SVGAGI (reference sequence). This CDR3 has 10 amino acids.

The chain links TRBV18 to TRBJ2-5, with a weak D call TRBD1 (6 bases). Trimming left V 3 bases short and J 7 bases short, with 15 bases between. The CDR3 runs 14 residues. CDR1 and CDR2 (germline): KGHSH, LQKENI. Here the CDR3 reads CASSPGQGIGTQYF. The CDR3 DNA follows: TGTGCCAGCTCACCGGGGCAGGGGATTGGGACCCAGTACTTC.

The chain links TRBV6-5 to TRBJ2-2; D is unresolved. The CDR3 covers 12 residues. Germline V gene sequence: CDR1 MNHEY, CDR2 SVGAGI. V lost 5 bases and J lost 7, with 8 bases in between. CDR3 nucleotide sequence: TGTGCCAGCAGTACACGGAGCGGGGAGCTGTTTTTT. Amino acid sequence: CASSTRSGELFF.

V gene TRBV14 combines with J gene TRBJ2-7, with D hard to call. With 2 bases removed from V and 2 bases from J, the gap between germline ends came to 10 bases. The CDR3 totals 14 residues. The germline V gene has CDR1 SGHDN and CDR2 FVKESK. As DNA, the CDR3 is TGTGCCAGCAGCCAACTGGATACCACCTACGAGCAGTACTTC. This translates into CASSQLDTTYEQYF.

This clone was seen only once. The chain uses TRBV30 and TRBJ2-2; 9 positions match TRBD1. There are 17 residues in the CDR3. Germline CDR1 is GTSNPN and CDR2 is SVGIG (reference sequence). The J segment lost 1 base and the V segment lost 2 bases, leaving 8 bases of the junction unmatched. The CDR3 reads CAWSRGTGLLNTGELFF. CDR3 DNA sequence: TGTGCCTGGAGTCGGGGGACAGGGCTGTTGAACACCGGGGAGCTGTTTTTT.

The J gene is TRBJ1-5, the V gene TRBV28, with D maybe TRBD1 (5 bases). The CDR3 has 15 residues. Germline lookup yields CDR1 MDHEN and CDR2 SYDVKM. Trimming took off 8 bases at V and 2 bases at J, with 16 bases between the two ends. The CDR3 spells CASFYGGGGNQPQHF. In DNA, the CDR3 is TGTGCCAGCTTCTATGGGGGAGGTGGCAATCAGCCCCAGCATTTT.